This T cell receptor beta chain was recorded in a study of regulatory T cells in long-lasting Graves disease. This clonotype was observed at least ten times. The authors built TCR beta libraries using iRepertoire HTBI primers and Arm-PCR of CDR3 regions. One entry per CDR3 protein results from TCRdb running MiXCR on the multiplex PCR reads. The data show about 430,000 distinct CDR3 sequences, about 15% seen once. Time point in this sample: newly diagnosed GD, antithyroid drugs for less than 3 months. RNA isolated from PBMCs was used to make the TCR library. From each patient, around 10 milliliters of peripheral blood was drawn and collected into an EDTA anticoagulant tube. These data were also reused for a study on T cells in Graves' hyperthyroidism and ophthalmopathy. That investigation notes: Ophthalmopathy and stable hyperthyroidism were separated by a 13 V-J model.

The origin of this receptor is a woman between 40 and 50 years old with Graves disease. This specimen consisted of peripheral blood mononuclear cells (PBMCs), obtained at new diagnosis, from a patient treated with antithyroid drugs.

CDR3 protein: CSVGGRANTEAFF. The DNA for the CDR3 is TGCAGCGTTGGGGGCAGGGCGAACACTGAAGCTTTCTTT. The chain combines TRBV29-1 with TRBJ1-1; a weak D match, TRBD1 (5 bases). V lost 4 bases to trimming and J lost 1 base, with 10 bases between them. CDR3 size: 13 residues. Germline V gene sequence: CDR1 SQVTM, CDR2 ANQGSEA. The complete variable domain, with remaining parts taken from reference TRBV29-1 and TRBJ1-1, reads SAVISQKPSRDICQRGTSLTIQCQVDSQVTMMFWYRQQPGQSLTLIATANQGSEATYESGFVIDKFPISRPNLTFSTLTVSNMSPEDSSIYLCSVGGRANTEAFFGQGTRLTVV.